The T cell receptor beta chain described here comes from a study of blood T cell repertoires in COVID-19. In the source study's methods: Researchers report that nucleated cell counts were estimated from reference gene primer amplification. The protocol was immunoSEQ multiplex PCR, while the TCRdb copy is restricted to in-frame clones and leaves out a portion. Clonal size and the V and J genes are those of that table, whereas D and trimming came from the DNA. The profile shows about 70,000 clones, 85% to 90% of them singletons. This clone has only a few counts. The germline CDR1 and CDR2 sequences are SNHLY and FYNNEI. The V end lost 8 bases, the J end lost 0 bases, and 14 bases lay between the germline ends. This CDR3 has 14 residues.

V gene TRBV2 combines with J gene TRBJ2-7; possibly TRBD1 for D (6 bases). Material for sequencing was peripheral blood. This clonotype was sampled from a human donor in a cohort sampled during active COVID-19. The CDR3 region is CASRSHRVSYEQYF. As DNA, the CDR3 is TGTGCCAGCCGAAGCCACAGGGTCTCCTACGAGCAGTACTTC.